The 15 T cell receptor beta chains presented below share a single source sample, sequenced in a study of OX40 agonist ivuxolimab in advanced cancers. Profiling relied on immunoSEQ multiplex PCR, and the TCRdb table lists in-frame clones only, not all of them. The table has some 70,000 clones, about nine tenths seen once. Sequenced here: CD4+ or CD8+ T cells sorted from blood, sampled in a trial of the OX40 agonist ivuxolimab. These receptors came from an adult with an advanced solid tumor such as melanoma, head and neck, liver or kidney cancer.

This chain uses TRBV7-2 with TRBJ1-5; D uncertain. The CDR3 totals 14 residues. The germline V and J ends were trimmed by 3 bases and 6 bases, with 12 bases remaining between them. CDR1 and CDR2 from the germline V gene are SGHTA and FQGNSA. The CDR3 loop is CASSLAAVGQPQHF. For the CDR3, the DNA is TGTGCCAGCAGCTTGGCGGCCGTGGGTCAGCCCCAGCATTTT.

This clone was observed a few times. The chain is built from TRBV19 and TRBJ1-6; 7 bases are a match to TRBD1. Germline loops: CDR1 LNHDA, CDR2 SQIVND (reference sequence). The CDR3 length is 15 residues. Unmatched junction bases numbered 14, after V lost 10 bases and J lost 8 bases. CDR3 residues: CATSPWTGGYSPLHF. CDR3 DNA sequence: TGTGCCACTTCCCCCTGGACAGGCGGATATTCACCCCTCCACTTT.

This sequence joins TRBV5-1 and TRBJ1-5; D ambiguous. Germline assignment: CDR1 SGHRS and CDR2 YFSETQ. The CDR3 covers 15 residues. V was cut by 4 bases and J by 3 bases, with 14 bases left in between. The CDR3 DNA sequence: TGCGCCAGCAGCCCAAATGGACTTCCCAATCAGCCCCAGCATTTT. This sequence encodes CASSPNGLPNQPQHF.

The J gene is TRBJ2-1, the V gene TRBV6-5; D possibly matches TRBD1 or TRBD2 (5 bases each). CDR1 and CDR2 (germline): MNHEY, SVGAGI. V lost 2 bases, J lost 8 bases, and 7 bases lay in between. This CDR3 region has 12 residues. CDR3 amino acids: CASSYRGDEQFF. CDR3 nucleotides: TGTGCCAGCAGTTACAGAGGGGATGAGCAGTTCTTC.

The chain links TRBV4-3 to TRBJ2-5, with D tentatively TRBD1 or TRBD2 (5 bases each). Germline V CDR1 and CDR2: LGHNA, YSLEER. This CDR3 is built from 14 residues. The V end lost 0 bases, the J end lost 7 bases, and 12 bases lay between the germline ends. CDR3 sequence: CASSQERFGGTQYF. The CDR3 nucleotides are TGCGCCAGCAGCCAAGAGCGGTTTGGGGGGACCCAGTACTTC.

The chain couples TRBV19 to TRBJ2-5; 8 bases map to TRBD1. The CDR3 is 19 residues long. The germline CDR1 and CDR2 sequences are LNHDA and SQIVND (reference sequence). Trimming at V came to 1 base and at J to 2 bases, leaving 15 bases not matched to a gene. The CDR3 loop is CASSIGDRGFPRAQETQYF. CDR3 bases: TGTGCCAGTAGTATAGGAGACAGGGGCTTCCCAAGGGCACAAGAGACCCAGTACTTC.

The chain employs TRBV5-1 and TRBJ2-2; D is perhaps TRBD2 (5 bases). The ends were cut back, 0 bases at V and 9 bases at J, with 21 bases in the middle. The CDR3 covers 17 residues. Germline values: CDR1 SGHRS, CDR2 YFSETQ. CDR3 nucleotides: TGCGCCAGCAGCTTGGAAGTGTCGGGAAGGGCAGGCCGGGAGCTGTTTTTT. It is translated as CASSLEVSGRAGRELFF.

The rearrangement uses TRBV7-2 and TRBJ1-3; D ambiguous. The CDR3 has 13 residues. V dropped 1 base and J dropped 5 bases, with 6 bases sitting between them. Per the germline V gene, CDR1 is SGHTA and CDR2 is FQGNSA. The CDR3 here is CASSLDGRNTIYF. The CDR3 DNA reads TGTGCCAGCAGCTTAGACGGTCGAAACACCATATATTTT.

The CDR3: CSATSGATDTQYF. For the CDR3, the DNA is TGCAGCGCAACTAGCGGGGCCACAGATACGCAGTATTTT. The chain links TRBV29-1 to TRBJ2-3, with 10 bases fitting TRBD2. In germline, CDR1 is SQVTM, CDR2 ANQGSEA. This CDR3 is built from 13 residues. The V segment lost 7 bases and the J segment 2 bases; nucleotides outside the gene matches: 3.

The table lists this clone with a count of one. Sequence at one end of the junction differs from germline and may be a read error. This sequence joins TRBV7-2 and TRBJ2-7; 9 bases fit TRBD1. The length of the CDR3 is 17 residues. Germline CDR1 and CDR2: SGHTA and FQGNSA. CDR3 residues: CASKGPTTGGAWDEQYF. For the CDR3, the DNA is TGTGCTAGCAAGGGCCCCACTACAGGGGGCGCTTGGGACGAGCAGTACTTC.

V gene TRBV2 combines with J gene TRBJ1-1; D may be TRBD1 (6 bases). Germline V lookup: CDR1 SNHLY, CDR2 FYNNEI. V lost 7 bases and J 1 base, leaving 13 bases between the germline ends. The CDR3 is 14 amino acids. The CDR3 DNA reads as TGTGCCAGCATCTTGACGGACAGGAACACTGAAGCTTTCTTT. Translated: CASILTDRNTEAFF.

The chain uses TRBV5-1 and TRBJ2-5; 9 nucleotides match TRBD1. The germline V gene encodes CDR1 SGHRS and CDR2 YFSETQ. Unmatched junction bases numbered 5, after V lost 0 bases and J lost 5 bases. This CDR3 has 15 amino acids. The chain's CDR3 is CASSLGTGAGETQYF. In DNA form, the CDR3 reads TGCGCCAGCAGCTTGGGGACAGGGGCGGGGGAGACCCAGTACTTC.

The rearrangement uses TRBV18 and TRBJ2-2; D unresolved. V lost 7 bases and J 6 bases, leaving 12 bases between the germline ends. This CDR3 contains 13 residues. Looked up from germline, CDR1 is KGHSH and CDR2 is LQKENI. CDR3 nucleotide sequence: TGTGCCAGCTTTTCCATAAGTCCCGGGGAGCTGTTTTTT. Amino acids: CASFSISPGELFF. The entire variable domain, with the rest obtained from reference TRBV18 and TRBJ2-2, is as follows: NAGVMQNPRHLVRRRGQEARLRCSPMKGHSHVYWYRQLPEEGLKFMVYLQKENIIDESGMPKERFSAEFPKEGPSILRIQQVVRGDSAAYFCASFSISPGELFFGEGSRLTVL.

The chain employs TRBV5-1 and TRBJ2-6; tentatively, D is TRBD1 (5 bases). This CDR3 is built from 16 residues. The germline CDR1 and CDR2 sequences are SGHRS and YFSETQ. Trimming removed 0 bases at V and 0 bases at J, with 7 bases between. CDR3 region: CASSLADSSGANVLTF. CDR3 DNA sequence: TGCGCCAGCAGCTTGGCTGACAGCTCTGGGGCCAACGTCCTGACTTTC. The entire variable domain, with the rest obtained from reference TRBV5-1 and TRBJ2-6, is as follows: KAGVTQTPRYLIKTRGQQVTLSCSPISGHRSVSWYQQTPGQGLQFLFEYFSETQRNKGNFPGRFSGRQFSNSRSEMNVSTLELGDSALYLCASSLADSSGANVLTFGAGSRLTVL.

The chain links TRBV5-1 to TRBJ1-3; no definite D call. V shed 4 bases and J shed 0 bases, with 11 bases lying between them. Germline CDR1 SGHRS, CDR2 YFSETQ. CDR3 length: 15 amino acids. The CDR3 DNA sequence: TGCGCCAGCAGCCGGGCAGAGGGCTCTGGAAACACCATATATTTT. Translating gives CASSRAEGSGNTIYF.